This T cell receptor (beta chain) came from a study of shared clonotypes between healthy human individuals. Remarks on this clone: Its antigen is unidentified.

This CDR3 comprises 13 residues. Germline CDR1 is MDHEN and CDR2 is SYDVKM. V lost 6 bases and J 5 bases, leaving 13 bases between the germline ends. In the sorted-subset replicate PCRs, around 200 ng DNA, roughly 29,000 T cell genomes, was used. In the source study's methods: Filtering differed, since immunoSEQ gave only junction sequences and no quality scores. The repertoire was sequenced with immunoSEQ multiplex PCR; TCRdb's copy has only in-frame clones and lacks some. V and J calls and clone size follow that table, whereas D and trimming were derived from the DNA. The table records some 500,000 clones, approximately 95% of them present only once. Overall study findings and caveats: Estimated richness values were generally larger in naive subsets than in memory subsets. Genetic and exposure-history diversity was limited by the small donor number.

The source is a woman in her 30s in good health. Material for sequencing was naive CD4+ T cells sorted from blood. Subset specified: CD45RA+ positively selected. V gene TRBV28 combines with J gene TRBJ1-2, with a weak D call TRBD1 (5 bases). CDR3: CASSPPWGYGYTF. The CDR3 nucleotides are TGTGCCAGCAGCCCCCCCTGGGGGTATGGCTACACCTTC.